This entry lists 28 T cell receptor beta chains sequenced from one sample in a study of blood T cell repertoires in COVID-19 (dated by TCRdb to the early 2020s). Library prep was done by the immunoSEQ multiplex PCR assay. Entries here come from immuneACCESS through TCRdb and include only in-frame sequences with V and J called. Some clones fail to appear in such tables; in the studies checked, an unresolved V gene covers under half of the shortfall, and the cause of the remainder is unknown. This sample has 75,000 or so clones in its table, and about 83% of those were observed once. The ten largest make up roughly 5.3% of the sample. The specimen was peripheral blood. The receptors stem from a woman at least 80 years old with active or convalescent COVID-19.

The V and J genes are TRBV19 and TRBJ1-1, with TRBD1 as a possible D gene (6 bases). The CDR3 spans 15 residues. V was trimmed by 7 bases and J by 1 base, leaving 16 bases between them. Looked up from germline, CDR1 is LNHDA and CDR2 is SQIVND (reference sequence). The CDR3 loop is CASIQGRTRNTEAFF. The CDR3 region has the DNA TGTGCCAGTATCCAGGGGCGAACACGGAACACTGAAGCTTTCTTT.

This clone has more than one count but fewer than ten. This sequence joins TRBV4-2 and TRBJ1-6; 8 positions agree with TRBD1. In germline, CDR1 is LGHNA, CDR2 YNFKEQ. This CDR3 spans 17 amino acids. The trim removed 0 bases at V and 9 bases at J, leaving 10 bases unmatched. The CDR3 sequence is CASSQDPRGQGSSPLHF. The CDR3 bases are TGTGCCAGCAGCCAAGATCCCCGAGGACAGGGATCTTCACCCCTCCACTTT.

CDR3 sequence reads: CASSTGQVGGYTF. CDR3 bases: TGTGCCAGCAGCACTGGACAGGTGGGGGGCTACACCTTC. This chain joins TRBV7-2 and TRBJ1-2; 7 bases are shared with TRBD1. Trimming cost V 5 bases and J 8 bases; bases outside gene matches: 8. This CDR3 comprises 13 residues. CDR1 is SGHTA and CDR2 is FQGNSA in the germline V gene.

The rearrangement joins TRBV10-3 to TRBJ2-3, with a weak D call TRBD2 (6 bases). Trimming removed 0 bases from V and 0 bases from J, with 10 bases in between. CDR1 ENHRY and CDR2 SYGVKD come from the germline V gene. The CDR3 spans 16 residues. DNA for the CDR3: TGTGCCATCAGTGAGTCAATCGGGGGTAGCACAGATACGCAGTATTTT. Its translation: CAISESIGGSTDTQYF.

The rearrangement links TRBV6-2 or TRBV6-3 to TRBJ2-2; D is possibly TRBD2 (6 bases). V was trimmed by 6 bases and J by 2 bases, leaving 22 bases between them. CDR3 size: 18 residues. Germline V gene lookup returns CDR1 MNHEY and CDR2 SVGEGT. The CDR3, as DNA: TGTGCCAGCAGCCCCCCTAGGGGCCGCGGGAAAAACACCGGGGAGCTGTTTTTT. Protein: CASSPPRGRGKNTGELFF.

This clone occurred once. The chain links TRBV19 to TRBJ1-2; 7 bases line up with TRBD1. The CDR3 sequence is 14 residues long. The germline V gene encodes CDR1 LNHDA and CDR2 SQIVND (reference sequence). V was clipped by 7 bases and J by 8 bases; unmatched bases: 13. CDR3 nucleotides: TGTGCCAGTATCCCGACAGGGAGGTTTGGAGGCTACACCTTC. Protein sequence: CASIPTGRFGGYTF.

The rearrangement links TRBV5-4 to TRBJ2-3, with 8 bases fitting TRBD2. J lost 3 bases, V lost 4 bases, and 10 bases had no gene match. The CDR3 is 16 residues long. Germline values: CDR1 SGHNT, CDR2 YYREEE (reference sequence). This chain's CDR3 is CASSQPGTRGTDTQYF. As DNA, the CDR3 is TGTGCCAGCAGCCAGCCCGGGACTAGGGGGACAGATACGCAGTATTTT.

The chain joins TRBV27 to TRBJ1-1; a possible D gene is TRBD1 (5 bases). The CDR3 consists of 13 residues. V gave up 2 bases and J gave up 4 bases, with 8 bases separating them. Germline values: CDR1 MNHEY, CDR2 SMNVEV (reference sequence). CDR3 region: CASSLVGGTEAFF. CDR3 nucleotides: TGTGCCAGCAGTTTAGTGGGGGGCACTGAAGCTTTCTTT.

V gene TRBV5-1 combines with J gene TRBJ1-2; 9 nucleotides match TRBD1. In germline, CDR1 is SGHRS, CDR2 YFSETQ. With 4 bases clipped from V and 1 base from J, the junction kept 8 bases outside the gene matches. This CDR3 region has 16 residues. The CDR3 is CASSGQGRGGNYGYTF. CDR3 nucleotide sequence: TGCGCCAGCAGCGGACAGGGGCGCGGTGGTAACTATGGCTACACCTTC.

The rearrangement uses TRBV10-3 and TRBJ2-2; 12 bases are shared with TRBD2. The trim removed 4 bases at V and 3 bases at J, leaving 3 bases unmatched. The germline CDR1 and CDR2 sequences are ENHRY and SYGVKD. The CDR3 is 16 amino acids. The CDR3 DNA reads as TGTGCCATCAGTGGGGCTAGCGGGAGGGACACCGGGGAGCTGTTTTTT. Encoded protein: CAISGASGRDTGELFF.

This sequence joins TRBV20-1 and TRBJ2-7; TRBD2 might be the D (7 bases). The germline V gene has CDR1 DFQATT and CDR2 SNEGSKA (reference sequence). This CDR3 is built from 14 residues. Trimming pared 3 bases from V and 0 bases from J, leaving 12 bases between. CDR3 amino acids: CSASRGAHSYEQYF. The DNA of the CDR3 is TGCAGTGCTAGTCGGGGGGCACACTCCTACGAGCAGTACTTC.

The chain uses TRBV7-5 and TRBJ2-2; the table's TRBD2 call for D was not verified on the DNA. TRBV7-5 has pseudogene status. This CDR3 spans 15 amino acids. The CDR3 DNA reads as TGTGCCAGAAGCCTGGCGGGGTTAGGACACCGGGGAGCTGTTTTT. It yields the protein CARSLAGLGHRGAVF.

This clone was seen more than once but under ten times. CDR3 amino acids: CASSLGQESYEQYF. The DNA for the CDR3 is TGTGCCAGCAGCTTAGGACAGGAGAGCTACGAGCAGTACTTC. This chain connects TRBV7-2 to TRBJ2-7, with D maybe TRBD1 (6 bases). The CDR3 covers 14 residues. Trimming pared 1 base from V and 3 bases from J, leaving 10 bases between. CDR1 is SGHTA and CDR2 is FQGNSA in the germline V gene.

The chain employs TRBV5-1 and TRBJ2-1; D possibly corresponds to TRBD2 (5 bases). The CDR3 has 15 residues. Deletions cut 0 bases from V and 8 bases from J, with 15 bases between. Germline values: CDR1 SGHRS, CDR2 YFSETQ. CDR3 residues: CASSLEGGPTDEQFF. CDR3 in DNA: TGCGCCAGCAGCTTGGAGGGCGGGCCCACAGATGAGCAGTTCTTC.

DNA for the CDR3: TGTGCCAGCAGGTTGACAGGGAATCAGCCCCAGCATTTT. This sequence encodes CASRLTGNQPQHF. The rearrangement uses TRBV6-5 and TRBJ1-5; TRBD1 matches at 7 bases. This CDR3 is built from 13 residues. J was trimmed by 4 bases and V by 6 bases; bases with no gene match: 3. Germline-derived CDR1 and CDR2 are MNHEY and SVGAGI.

CDR3: CASSDTGAYGYTF. CDR3 nucleotide sequence: TGTGCCAGCAGTGATACAGGGGCCTATGGCTACACCTTC. This rearrangement joins TRBV12-3 or TRBV12-4 to TRBJ1-2; 7 nucleotides agree with TRBD1. The CDR3 covers 13 residues. Losses at the gene ends were 5 bases for V and 4 bases for J; bases not matched to a gene: 4.

This chain connects TRBV27 to TRBJ2-6; unclear D gene. The ends were cut back, 5 bases at V and 5 bases at J, with 7 bases in the middle. Germline V gene sequence: CDR1 MNHEY, CDR2 SMNVEV (reference sequence). This CDR3 is built from 13 residues. The CDR3 sequence is CASSQVWANVLTF. The DNA of the CDR3 is TGTGCCAGCAGTCAGGTGTGGGCCAACGTCCTGACTTTC.

The count of this clone is one. CDR3 bases: TGTGCCAGCAGCCAAAGAGATATAGCGGGGGGTATCCTAGCCAAAAACATTCAGTACTTC. This gives the protein CASSQRDIAGGILAKNIQYF. This chain connects TRBV4-2 to TRBJ2-4, with 10 bases aligning to TRBD2. The V and J ends lost 2 bases and 0 bases, in that order; junction bases with no gene match: 13. The germline gives CDR1 LGHNA, CDR2 YNFKEQ. This CDR3 is 20 amino acids long.

This rearrangement joins TRBV7-2 to TRBJ2-7, with D maybe TRBD2 (6 bases). Per germline, CDR1 SGHTA and CDR2 FQGNSA. Trimming took off 5 bases at V and 7 bases at J, with 18 bases between the two ends. The CDR3 is 14 amino acids. Here the CDR3 reads CASSQGLPTAEQYF. Here the CDR3 DNA reads TGTGCCAGCAGCCAAGGACTACCCACGGCGGAGCAGTACTTC. Looking up the rest from reference TRBV7-2 and TRBJ2-7 gives the full variable domain: GAGVSQSPSNKVTEKGKDVELRCDPISGHTALYWYRQSLGQGLEFLIYFQGNSAPDKSGLPSDRFSAERTGGSVSTLTIQRTQQEDSAVYLCASSQGLPTAEQYFGPGTRLTVT.

The chain uses TRBV19 and TRBJ1-1; 7 bases match TRBD1. Germline-derived CDR1 and CDR2 are LNHDA and SQIVND (reference sequence). V lost 5 bases to trimming and J lost 10 bases; unmatched junction nucleotides: 10. This CDR3 contains 13 residues. The CDR3 sequence is CASSPRQGFTAFF. Written as DNA, the CDR3 is TGTGCCAGTAGTCCCAGACAGGGTTTCACAGCTTTCTTT.

The V and J genes are TRBV7-9 and TRBJ2-2; 7 nucleotides match TRBD2. CDR1 and CDR2 (germline): SEHNR, FQNEAQ (reference sequence). V shed 2 bases, J shed 6 bases, and the junction held 12 bases outside the gene matches. The length of the CDR3 is 17 residues. Here the CDR3 DNA reads TGTGCCAGCAGCTTAATCCCCAGACTAGCCATGGCCGGGGAGCTGTTTTTT. This gives the protein CASSLIPRLAMAGELFF.

CDR3 DNA sequence: TGTGCCAGCAGTTCGTTTTCCAGGGGGGTCACCGGGGAGCTGTTTTTT. Translated: CASSSFSRGVTGELFF. This chain connects TRBV6-2 or TRBV6-3 to TRBJ2-2; D is perhaps TRBD1 (7 bases). This CDR3 has 16 amino acids. Germline V gives CDR1 MNHEY, CDR2 SVGEGT. V gave up 4 bases and J gave up 4 bases, with 16 bases separating them.

This chain joins TRBV3-1 (or the pseudogene TRBV3-2) and TRBJ2-7; 12 nucleotides agree with TRBD2. Germline CDR1 is LGHDT and CDR2 is YNNKEL (reference sequence). The CDR3 runs 15 residues. V lost 4 bases, J lost 3 bases, and 4 bases stayed unmatched. CDR3 in amino acids: CASSLGLAGRYEQYF. CDR3 in DNA: TGTGCCAGCAGCCTCGGACTAGCGGGACGCTACGAGCAGTACTTC.

This clone came up a few times. Other DNA sequences in this specimen translate into the identical CDR3. The genes are TRBV5-1 and TRBJ2-2; 7 bases map to TRBD1. Trimming cost V 2 bases and J 0 bases; bases outside gene matches: 1. CDR3 length: 15 amino acids. CDR1 and CDR2 (germline): SGHRS, YFSETQ. CDR3 nucleotide sequence: TGCGCCAGCAGCTTTCAGGGGGCGAACACCGGGGAGCTGTTTTTT. This encodes CASSFQGANTGELFF.

V usage is TRBV14 and J usage is TRBJ2-7, with a possible D match to TRBD2 (5 bases). Germline V gene sequence: CDR1 SGHDN, CDR2 FVKESK. Trimming stripped 5 bases from V and 0 bases from J, with 14 bases between. The CDR3 runs to 15 residues. CDR3 loop: CASSTRGGPSYEQYF. The CDR3 DNA sequence: TGTGCCAGCAGCACCCGAGGCGGGCCCTCCTACGAGCAGTACTTC.

V is TRBV18 and J is TRBJ2-7; D unclear. Germline CDR1 KGHSH, CDR2 LQKENI. The CDR3 length is 15 residues. V was shortened by 1 base and J by 0 bases, with 10 bases between the two germline ends. DNA for the CDR3: TGTGCCAGCTCACCACGGGCTGGTGGCTCCTACGAGCAGTACTTC. Protein product: CASSPRAGGSYEQYF.

As for this clone: Its ends do not fully match the called genes, so a read error is possible. This chain connects TRBV4-1 to TRBJ1-5, with a possible D match to TRBD1 (6 bases). CDR3 length: 13 amino acids. Germline V gives CDR1 MGHRA, CDR2 YSYEKL. This CDR3 reads CASSRERSGDKNF. CDR3 DNA: TGCGCCAGCAGCCGAGAGAGGAGTGGGGACAAGAATTTT.

The chain links TRBV4-1 to TRBJ1-2; D unresolved. V was trimmed by 2 bases and J by 5 bases, leaving 12 bases between them. Germline V gives CDR1 MGHRA, CDR2 YSYEKL. The CDR3 has 14 residues. CDR3: CASSQTQVAYGYTF. Here the CDR3 DNA reads TGCGCCAGCAGCCAAACCCAGGTGGCGTATGGCTACACCTTC.